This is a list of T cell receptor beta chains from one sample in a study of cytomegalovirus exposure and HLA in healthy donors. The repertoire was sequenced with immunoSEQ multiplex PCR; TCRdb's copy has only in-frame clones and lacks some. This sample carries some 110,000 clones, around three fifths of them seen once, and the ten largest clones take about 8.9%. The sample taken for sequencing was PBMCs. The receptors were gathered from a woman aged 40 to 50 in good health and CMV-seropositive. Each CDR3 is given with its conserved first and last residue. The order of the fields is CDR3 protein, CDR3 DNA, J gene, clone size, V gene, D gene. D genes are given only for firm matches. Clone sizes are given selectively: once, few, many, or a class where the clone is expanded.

CASSLAGEGEQFF	TGTGCCAGCAGCTTAGCGGGAGAGGGTGAGCAGTTCTTC	TRBJ2-1	NA	TRBV7-2	NA
CASTPGQAINEKLFF	TGTGCCAGCACCCCGGGACAGGCGATTAATGAAAAACTGTTTTTT	TRBJ1-4	NA	TRBV6-5	TRBD1
CASSSVGGAFGDEQYF	TGCGCCAGCAGCTCGGTCGGGGGGGCGTTTGGAGACGAGCAGTACTTC	TRBJ2-7	NA	TRBV5-1	TRBD2
CASSYSRVGTYEQYF	TGTGCCAGCAGTTACTCTAGGGTCGGGACCTACGAGCAGTACTTC	TRBJ2-7	NA	TRBV6-6	NA
CASSSRGREVRNEQFF	TGTGCCAGCAGCTCCCGAGGGCGGGAGGTTCGCAATGAGCAGTTCTTC	TRBJ2-1	NA	TRBV7-6	TRBD2
CASSLWAGSYEQYF	TGTGCCAGCAGTTTATGGGCGGGCTCCTACGAGCAGTACTTC	TRBJ2-7	NA	TRBV27	NA
CASSRDFNNEQFF	TGTGCCAGCAGCCGGGACTTTAACAATGAGCAGTTCTTC	TRBJ2-1	NA	TRBV7-9	NA
CASSLVKDFETQYF	TGTGCCAGCAGCTTAGTGAAGGACTTCGAGACCCAGTACTTC	TRBJ2-5	NA	TRBV7-9	NA
CASSGTGAYGYTF	TGTGCCAGTAGTGGGACAGGGGCTTATGGCTACACCTTC	TRBJ1-2	NA	TRBV19	TRBD1
CASSARADYGYTF	TGTGCCAGCAGTGCTCGTGCGGACTATGGCTACACCTTC	TRBJ1-2	NA	TRBV25-1	NA
CASANLIDDYSNQPQHF	TGTGCCAGCGCAAATTTGATCGACGACTATAGCAATCAGCCCCAGCATTTT	TRBJ1-5	NA	TRBV19	NA
CASSAAFREQYF	TGTGCCAGCAGTGCGGCCTTCAGGGAGCAGTACTTC	TRBJ2-7	NA	TRBV6-1	NA
CAITGGGETGNTIYF	TGTGCCATCACCGGCGGAGGGGAAACTGGAAACACCATATATTTT	TRBJ1-3	NA	TRBV10-3	NA
CASSINLAGGQSDTQYF	TGTGCCAGTAGTATAAACCTAGCGGGGGGGCAGTCAGATACGCAGTATTTT	TRBJ2-3	few	TRBV19	TRBD2
CASSEGGDEQYF	TGTGCCAGCAGTGAGGGGGGGGACGAGCAGTACTTC	TRBJ2-7	few	TRBV6-1	TRBD2
CAISESSLTYGYTF	TGTGCCATCAGTGAGTCGAGCCTGACTTATGGCTACACCTTC	TRBJ1-2	NA	TRBV10-3	NA
CASSAQGAQTDTQYF	TGTGCCAGCAGTGCACAGGGGGCGCAGACAGATACGCAGTATTTT	TRBJ2-3	NA	TRBV2	TRBD1
CASSLQGPVGHTF	TGTGCCAGCAGTTTACAGGGGCCGGTTGGCCACACCTTC	TRBJ1-2	NA	TRBV27	NA
CAISEGDRGYEQYF	TGTGCCATCAGTGAGGGGGACAGAGGCTACGAGCAGTACTTC	TRBJ2-7	NA	TRBV10-3	TRBD1
CASSQDRNNEKLFF	TGTGCCAGCAGCCAGGACAGGAACAATGAAAAACTGTTTTTT	TRBJ1-4	NA	TRBV14	TRBD1
CASSFKQGARRAFF	TGTGCCAGCAGCTTCAAACAGGGAGCCCGGAGAGCTTTCTTT	TRBJ1-1	NA	TRBV7-2	NA
CASSALRHPNTEAFF	TGTGCCAGCTCGGCGTTGAGACATCCGAACACTGAAGCTTTCTTT	TRBJ1-1	once	TRBV6-6	NA
CASSSERGRSTDTQYF	TGTGCCAGCAGCTCGGAGCGGGGGAGGAGCACAGATACGCAGTATTTT	TRBJ2-3	NA	TRBV11-2	TRBD2
CAWDRGDTEAFF	TGTGCCTGGGACAGGGGGGACACTGAAGCTTTCTTT	TRBJ1-1	NA	TRBV30	TRBD1
CASSLKDRYEQYF	TGTGCCAGCAGCTTAAAGGACAGATACGAGCAGTACTTC	TRBJ2-7	NA	TRBV7-8	NA
CASSLAGAGGDTQYF	TGCGCCAGCAGCTTGGCCGGAGCGGGGGGGGATACGCAGTATTTT	TRBJ2-3	NA	TRBV5-1	TRBD2
CASLLGGGDEQFF	TGTGCCAGCCTTTTGGGAGGTGGGGATGAGCAGTTCTTC	TRBJ2-1	NA	TRBV28	NA
CASSFGLAVGQETQYF	TGTGCCAGCAGTTTCGGTCTAGCGGTTGGCCAAGAGACCCAGTACTTC	TRBJ2-5	NA	TRBV28	TRBD2
CASSAGGGYTF	TGTGCCAGCAGCGCGGGGGGGGGCTACACCTTC	TRBJ1-2	NA	TRBV9	NA
CASSTGETNEKLFF	TGCGCCAGCAGCACGGGTGAAACTAATGAAAAACTGTTTTTT	TRBJ1-4	NA	TRBV5-1	NA
CASSYSPSSGNTIYF	TGTGCCAGCAGTTACTCGCCCAGCTCTGGAAACACCATATATTTT	TRBJ1-3	NA	TRBV6-5	NA
CASSLGGGSFVDTQYF	TGCGCCAGCAGCTTAGGGGGGGGCAGTTTCGTAGATACGCAGTATTTT	TRBJ2-3	NA	TRBV5-1	NA
CASSLAGGPKTGELFF	TGTGCCAGCAGTTTAGCGGGGGGGCCGAAAACCGGGGAGCTGTTTTTT	TRBJ2-2	NA	TRBV6-5	TRBD2
CASSLGQGVEETQYF	TGCGCCAGCAGCTTGGGACAGGGAGTGGAAGAGACCCAGTACTTC	TRBJ2-5	NA	TRBV5-1	TRBD1
CAISESWATYNEQFF	TGTGCCATCAGTGAGTCGTGGGCCACCTACAATGAGCAGTTCTTC	TRBJ2-1	NA	TRBV10-3	NA
CASSRTQGGSTEAFF	TGTGCCAGTAGTAGGACGCAGGGTGGAAGCACTGAAGCTTTCTTT	TRBJ1-1	NA	TRBV19	NA